This T cell receptor (beta chain) emerged from a study of T cells in Graves' hyperthyroidism and ophthalmopathy. Germline lookup yields CDR1 MDHEN and CDR2 SYDVKM. The CDR3 is made up of 17 amino acids. Germline trimming cut 4 bases from V and 1 base from J; bases unmatched to any gene: 10. RNA transcripts served as the template for amplifying TCR beta CDR3 regions. TCR CDR3 regions were first amplified by RT-PCR with HTBI primers. TCRdb reanalysed the multiplex PCR reads using MiXCR and keeps one entry per CDR3 protein. The sample contains about 600,000 distinct CDR3 sequences, more than 13% of which appear only once.

The V gene is TRBV28, the J gene TRBJ2-7; 10 bases match TRBD2. This TCR was sampled from a woman aged 18-29 years with Graves' ophthalmopathy. Sequenced sample: blood. This CDR3 reads CASSSAWGLAPSYEQYF. The CDR3 nucleotides are TGTGCCAGCAGTTCGGCCTGGGGACTAGCGCCGTCCTACGAGCAGTACTTC.